This TCR beta chain comes out of a study of control samples from healthy donors and cancer patients. This CDR3 region has 16 residues. Trimming shortened V by 5 bases and J by 2 bases, and 19 bases separated the two germline ends. Per the germline V gene, CDR1 is SGHTA and CDR2 is FQGNSA. Only in-frame clones appear in the TCRdb table, and some are missing; sequencing was by immunoSEQ multiplex PCR. The sample holds 120,000 or so clones, over 75% seen once. As concerns this clone: Other DNA sequences within the sample encode an identical CDR3.

The sample taken for sequencing was blood. The clonotype originates from a man aged 35 to 55 in good health. The chain uses TRBV7-2 and TRBJ2-7; D gene uncertain. CDR3 sequence reads: CASSLTSGTSPYEQYF. In DNA form, the CDR3 reads TGTGCCAGCAGCCTCACCTCGGGCACCTCCCCCTACGAGCAGTACTTC.